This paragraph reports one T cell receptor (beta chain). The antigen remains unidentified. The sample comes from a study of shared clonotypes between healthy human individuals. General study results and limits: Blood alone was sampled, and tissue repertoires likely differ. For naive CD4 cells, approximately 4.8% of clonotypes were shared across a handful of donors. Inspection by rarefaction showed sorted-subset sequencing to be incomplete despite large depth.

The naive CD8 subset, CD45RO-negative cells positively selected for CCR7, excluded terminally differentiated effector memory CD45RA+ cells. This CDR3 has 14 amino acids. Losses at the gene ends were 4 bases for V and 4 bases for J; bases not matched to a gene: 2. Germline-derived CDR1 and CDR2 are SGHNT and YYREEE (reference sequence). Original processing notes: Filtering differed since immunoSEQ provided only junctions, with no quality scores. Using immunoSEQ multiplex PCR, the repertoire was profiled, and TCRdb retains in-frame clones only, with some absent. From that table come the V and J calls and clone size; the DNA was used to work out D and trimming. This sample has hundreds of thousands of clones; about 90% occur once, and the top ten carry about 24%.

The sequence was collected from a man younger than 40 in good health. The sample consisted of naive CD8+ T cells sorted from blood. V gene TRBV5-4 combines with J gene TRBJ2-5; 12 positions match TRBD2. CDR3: CASSLLAGGETQYF. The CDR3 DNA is TGTGCCAGCAGCCTACTAGCGGGAGGAGAGACCCAGTACTTC.